This entry concerns a single T cell receptor (beta chain). Antigen: not known. For the second PCR, which ran for about 7 to 11 cycles, a sample-barcoded 5' primer and a J-beta primer mix were used. The study obtained at least 3 million CDR3-containing paired-end reads from every sample. Via MiXCR, TCRdb re-called the 5' RACE reads, giving one row per CDR3 protein. The sample shows about 1.5 million distinct CDR3 sequences, approximately 39% of them seen only once. This sample stems from a study of blood T cells in healthy people across ages. Broader study findings: Whereas aged donors had fewer naive CD4+ cells, long-lived donors had more of them and higher diversity. The authors considered diversity estimates from one million T cells to be underestimates.

The CDR3 has 14 amino acids. CDR1 MGHRA and CDR2 YSYEKL come from the germline V gene. Trimming shortened V by 0 bases and J by 3 bases, and 7 bases separated the two germline ends. The sequencing sample was made of blood. This sequence joins TRBV4-1 and TRBJ2-3; D gene ambiguous. This clonotype was obtained from a woman aged 18-29 years in good health. For the CDR3, the DNA is TGCGCCAGCAGCCAAGAGGTTGGGACAGATACGCAGTATTTT. Translated: CASSQEVGTDTQYF.